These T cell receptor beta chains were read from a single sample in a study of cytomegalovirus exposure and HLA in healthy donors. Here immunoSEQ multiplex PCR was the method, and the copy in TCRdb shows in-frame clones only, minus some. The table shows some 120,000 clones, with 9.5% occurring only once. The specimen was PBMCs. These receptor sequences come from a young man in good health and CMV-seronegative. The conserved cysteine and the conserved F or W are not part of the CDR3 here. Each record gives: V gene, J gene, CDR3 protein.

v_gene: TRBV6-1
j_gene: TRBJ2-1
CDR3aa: ASSEGREPTGYNEQF

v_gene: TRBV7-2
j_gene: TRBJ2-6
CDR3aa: ASSYYSGANVLT

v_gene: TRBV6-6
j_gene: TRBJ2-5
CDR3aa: ASSPGTRDETQY

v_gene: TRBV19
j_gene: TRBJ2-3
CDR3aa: ASSIGTSTDTQY

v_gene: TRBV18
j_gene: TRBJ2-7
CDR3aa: ASSLSGRAYEQY

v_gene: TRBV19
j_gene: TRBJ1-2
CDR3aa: ASSIDGTGGLKYGYT

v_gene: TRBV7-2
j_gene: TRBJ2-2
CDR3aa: ASSLEVRMITGELF

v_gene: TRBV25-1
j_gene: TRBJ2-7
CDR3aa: ASRRQGFREQY

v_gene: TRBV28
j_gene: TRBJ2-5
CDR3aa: ASSLPLGRVKTQY

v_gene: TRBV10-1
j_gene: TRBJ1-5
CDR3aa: ASSIAQRDNQPQH

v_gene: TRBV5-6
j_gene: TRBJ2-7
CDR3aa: ASSLGDRAYEQY

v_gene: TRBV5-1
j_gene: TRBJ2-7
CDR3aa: ASSLATGENEQY

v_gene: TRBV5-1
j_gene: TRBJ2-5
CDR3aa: ASSGQRGTVQETQY

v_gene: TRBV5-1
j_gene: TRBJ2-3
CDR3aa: ASSLGPSGGASTDTQY

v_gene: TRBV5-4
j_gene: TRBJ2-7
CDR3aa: ASSNRDRVSHEQY

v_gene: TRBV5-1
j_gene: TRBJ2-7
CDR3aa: ASSWDNLSYEQY

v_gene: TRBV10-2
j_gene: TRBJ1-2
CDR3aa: ASSSTGVYGYT

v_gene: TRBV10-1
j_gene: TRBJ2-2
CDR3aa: ASSVVRNTGELF

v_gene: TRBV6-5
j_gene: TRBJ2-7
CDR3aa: ASSYRDRTYEQY

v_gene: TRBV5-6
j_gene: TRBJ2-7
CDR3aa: ASSRPLRDLGSGKYEQY

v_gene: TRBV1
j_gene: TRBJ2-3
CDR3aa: TSSQMTGTSTDTQY

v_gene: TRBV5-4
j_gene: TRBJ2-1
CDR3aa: ASRIIGGYNEQF

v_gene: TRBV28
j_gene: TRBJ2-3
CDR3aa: ATRLAGSTDTQY

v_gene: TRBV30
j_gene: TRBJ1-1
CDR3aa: AWRGVLGNTEAF

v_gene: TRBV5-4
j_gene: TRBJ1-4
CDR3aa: ASSRGGEKLF

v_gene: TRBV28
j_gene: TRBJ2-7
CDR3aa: ASSWRQKYEQY

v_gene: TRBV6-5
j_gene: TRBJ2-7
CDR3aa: ASTGRSGGAHEQY

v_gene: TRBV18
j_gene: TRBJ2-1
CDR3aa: ASSPAVAGGNEQF

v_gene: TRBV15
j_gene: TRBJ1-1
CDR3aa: ATSREVESEAF

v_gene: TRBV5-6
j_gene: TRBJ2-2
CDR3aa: ASSLGAGVAGELF

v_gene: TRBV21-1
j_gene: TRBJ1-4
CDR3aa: ASGRASNEKLF

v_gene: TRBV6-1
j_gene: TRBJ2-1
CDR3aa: ASQGASEQF

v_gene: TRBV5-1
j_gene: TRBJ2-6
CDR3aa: ASSLHSGTGANVLT

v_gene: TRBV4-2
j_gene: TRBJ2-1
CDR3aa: ASSPREGHSYNEQF

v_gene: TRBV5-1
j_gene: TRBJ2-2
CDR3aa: ASSLDRTGGAGELF

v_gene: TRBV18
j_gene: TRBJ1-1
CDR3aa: ASSPGQNTEAF

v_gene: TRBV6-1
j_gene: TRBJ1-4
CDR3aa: ASRDYFGGNEKLF

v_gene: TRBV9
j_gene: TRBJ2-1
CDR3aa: ASSVGQYNEQF

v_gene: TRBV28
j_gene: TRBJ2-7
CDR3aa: ASALGGPYEQY

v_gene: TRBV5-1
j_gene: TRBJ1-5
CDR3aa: ASSAGTDYSNQPQH

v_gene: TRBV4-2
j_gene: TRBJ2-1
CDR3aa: ASSQELAGAYNEQF

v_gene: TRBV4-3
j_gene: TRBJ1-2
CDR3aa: ASSQALAGGAYGYT

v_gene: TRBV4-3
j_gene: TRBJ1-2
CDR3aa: ASSQNPGTDYGYT

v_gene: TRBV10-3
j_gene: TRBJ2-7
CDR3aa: AISETGTYEQY

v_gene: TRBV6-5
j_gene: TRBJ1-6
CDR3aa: ASSDQRALH

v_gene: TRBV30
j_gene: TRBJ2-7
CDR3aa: AWSVGGATSYEQY

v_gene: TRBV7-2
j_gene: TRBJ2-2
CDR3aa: ASSLGGRYGELF

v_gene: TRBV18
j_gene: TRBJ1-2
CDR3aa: ASSPIPTDYGYT

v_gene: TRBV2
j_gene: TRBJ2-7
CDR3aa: ASGTGRFVQQY

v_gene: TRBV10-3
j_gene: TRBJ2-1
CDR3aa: ASTGQGVYNEQF

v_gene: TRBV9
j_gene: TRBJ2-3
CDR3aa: ASSVGITSGGPTDTQY

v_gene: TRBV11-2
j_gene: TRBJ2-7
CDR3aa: ASSPGLADTYEQY

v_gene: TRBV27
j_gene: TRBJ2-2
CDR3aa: ASSFSGNGELF

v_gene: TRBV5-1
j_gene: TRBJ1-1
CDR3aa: ASSVQIANTEAF